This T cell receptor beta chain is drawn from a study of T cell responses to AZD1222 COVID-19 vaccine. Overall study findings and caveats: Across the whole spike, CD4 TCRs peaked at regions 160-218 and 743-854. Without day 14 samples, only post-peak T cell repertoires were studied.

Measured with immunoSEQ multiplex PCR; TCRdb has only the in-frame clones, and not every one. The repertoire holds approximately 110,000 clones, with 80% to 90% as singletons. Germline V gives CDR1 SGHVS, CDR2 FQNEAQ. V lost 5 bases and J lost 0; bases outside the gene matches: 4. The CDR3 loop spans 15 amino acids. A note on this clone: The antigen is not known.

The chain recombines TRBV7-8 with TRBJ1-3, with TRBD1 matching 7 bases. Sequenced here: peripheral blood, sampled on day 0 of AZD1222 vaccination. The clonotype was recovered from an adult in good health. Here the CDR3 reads CASSTQGYSGNTIYF. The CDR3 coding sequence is TGTGCCAGCAGCACACAGGGGTACTCTGGAAACACCATATATTTT.